Below are 27 T cell receptor beta chains sequenced from a single sample in a study of blood T cell repertoires in COVID-19. Sequencing used immunoSEQ multiplex PCR; TCRdb keeps in-frame clones, though not all of them. The repertoire holds fewer than 300,000 clones, roughly nine tenths seen once, with 12% in the top ten. The sequenced sample was peripheral blood. Receptor source: a woman aged 25-40 years with COVID-19, enrolled during active disease.

The rearrangement uses TRBV27 and TRBJ2-2; TRBD1 might be the D (6 bases). The germline V and J ends were trimmed by 3 bases and 11 bases, with 10 bases remaining between them. Per the germline V gene, CDR1 is MNHEY and CDR2 is SMNVEV (reference sequence). This CDR3 region has 12 residues. As DNA, the CDR3 is TGTGCCAGCAGTTTCGACAGGCCTGAGCTGTTTTTT. Translation: CASSFDRPELFF.

A single count supports this clone. The chain links TRBV5-1 to TRBJ2-5; 7 positions match TRBD2. The CDR3 is made up of 13 amino acids. Per germline, CDR1 SGHRS and CDR2 YFSETQ. Germline trimming cut 3 bases from V and 3 bases from J; bases unmatched to any gene: 2. The CDR3 DNA is TGCGCCAGCAGCTGGGCGGGGGAAGAGACCCAGTACTTC. Amino acid sequence: CASSWAGEETQYF. The entire variable domain, with the rest obtained from reference TRBV5-1 and TRBJ2-5, is as follows: KAGVTQTPRYLIKTRGQQVTLSCSPISGHRSVSWYQQTPGQGLQFLFEYFSETQRNKGNFPGRFSGRQFSNSRSEMNVSTLELGDSALYLCASSWAGEETQYFGPGTRLLVL.

The chain links TRBV28 to TRBJ2-7; D is ambiguous. Per germline, CDR1 MDHEN and CDR2 SYDVKM. The CDR3 length is 12 residues. The germline V and J ends were trimmed by 6 bases and 2 bases, with 8 bases remaining between them. Here the CDR3 DNA reads TGTGCCAGCAGAGACACAACCTACGAGCAGTACTTC. Translation: CASRDTTYEQYF.

V and J are TRBV30 and TRBJ2-5, with 7 bases aligning to TRBD1. Germline values: CDR1 GTSNPN, CDR2 SVGIG (reference sequence). This CDR3 is 13 amino acids long. V trimming: 0 bases; J trimming: 4 bases; junction bases outside the gene matches: 2. CDR3 sequence reads: CAWSVAGGETQYF. The CDR3 DNA is TGTGCCTGGAGTGTAGCAGGGGGAGAGACCCAGTACTTC.

The J gene is TRBJ2-5, the V gene TRBV3-1 (or the pseudogene TRBV3-2), with 8 bases aligning to TRBD2. V gave up 3 bases and J gave up 9 bases; unmatched junction bases: 6. Germline CDR1 is LGHDT and CDR2 is YNNKEL (reference sequence). The CDR3 is 13 amino acids. The CDR3, as DNA: TGTGCCAGCAGCCACGCGGGGGGTTTGGCCCAGTACTTC. Encoded protein: CASSHAGGLAQYF.

This clone has more than one count but fewer than ten. The chain has TRBV2 and TRBJ1-1, with D uncertain. The germline gives CDR1 SNHLY, CDR2 FYNNEI. Trimming shortened V by 7 bases and J by 3 bases, and 15 bases separated the two germline ends. This CDR3 contains 14 residues. The CDR3 DNA follows: TGTGCCAGCACGGAGTATCAAGGAGACACTGAAGCTTTCTTT. This codes for CASTEYQGDTEAFF.

This sequence joins TRBV28 and TRBJ2-1, with a possible D match to TRBD2 (5 bases). This CDR3 is built from 15 residues. The V gene's germline CDR1 is MDHEN and CDR2 SYDVKM. Trimming cost V 5 bases and J 0 bases, with 11 bases left between them. The CDR3 sequence is CASSPDGGSYNEQFF. CDR3 in DNA: TGTGCCAGCAGTCCGGACGGAGGCTCCTACAATGAGCAGTTCTTC.

This clone was recorded only once. V gene TRBV3-1 (or the pseudogene TRBV3-2) combines with J gene TRBJ1-2, with TRBD1 identical over 8 bases. V dropped 4 bases and J dropped 4; count of bases not matched to a gene: 8. CDR3 length: 15 residues. Germline-derived CDR1 and CDR2 are LGHDT and YNNKEL (reference sequence). The CDR3 region is CASSPRDRSSYGYTF. In DNA, the CDR3 is TGTGCCAGCAGCCCCCGGGACAGGTCCTCCTATGGCTACACCTTC.

This clone showed up just once. V usage is TRBV4-1 and J usage is TRBJ1-6; D is perhaps TRBD1 (6 bases). The CDR3 spans 18 residues. Germline values: CDR1 MGHRA, CDR2 YSYEKL. The germline V and J ends were trimmed by 1 base and 7 bases, with 20 bases remaining between them. The DNA for the CDR3 is TGCGCCAGCAGCCAAGGCCGGGGGGGCAGTCTGGACAATTCACCCCTCCACTTT. This gives the protein CASSQGRGGSLDNSPLHF.

The chain employs TRBV5-8 and TRBJ2-1; TRBD2 matches 12 bases. Germline V CDR1 and CDR2: SGHTS, YDEGEE. J lost 8 bases, V lost 1 base, and 19 bases had no gene match. CDR3 length equals 20 residues. Here the CDR3 reads CASSLKLLAGGPYSKDEQFF. The CDR3 region has the DNA TGTGCCAGCAGCTTGAAACTTCTAGCGGGGGGGCCTTATTCTAAAGATGAGCAGTTCTTC.

The rearrangement uses TRBV28 and TRBJ2-3; D is unresolved. The CDR3 has 15 residues. V lost 2 bases, J lost 0 bases, and 9 bases lay in between. The germline CDR1 and CDR2 sequences are MDHEN and SYDVKM. The CDR3 protein is CASSLPPTSTDTQYF. In nucleotides, the CDR3 is TGTGCCAGCAGTTTACCTCCGACAAGCACAGATACGCAGTATTTT.

The chain uses TRBV7-2 and TRBJ2-3; 9 bases match TRBD2. Trimming removed 5 bases from V and 1 base from J; junction bases left unmatched: 13. CDR1 and CDR2 from the germline V gene are SGHTA and FQGNSA. The CDR3 spans 18 residues. The CDR3 coding sequence is TGTGCCAGCAGCCCGTACCTCATAGCGGGGGCCGGCACAGATACGCAGTATTTT. Amino acids: CASSPYLIAGAGTDTQYF.

The chain links TRBV18 to TRBJ2-3; 7 bases are a match to TRBD1. The V gene end was trimmed by 3 bases and the J gene end by 4 bases; junction bases not matched to a gene: 4. The germline V gene encodes CDR1 KGHSH and CDR2 LQKENI. The CDR3 is 14 amino acids. The CDR3 region has the DNA TGTGCCAGCTCACCTAACAGGGGATCAGATACGCAGTATTTT. This gives the protein CASSPNRGSDTQYF.

Only a few counts were recorded for this clone. The chain links TRBV19 to TRBJ2-1; D is undetermined. The CDR3 runs to 14 residues. V shed 2 bases and J shed 0 bases, with 5 bases lying between them. Germline CDR1 and CDR2: LNHDA and SQIVND (reference sequence). The CDR3 DNA reads as TGTGCCAGTAGTATATTGAGCTCCTACAATGAGCAGTTCTTC. Its translation: CASSILSSYNEQFF.

The rearrangement links TRBV7-9 to TRBJ2-7; a possible D gene is TRBD2 (7 bases). Between the trimmed V and J ends, which lost 4 bases and 8 bases, there was a span of 21 bases. The germline V gene has CDR1 SEHNR and CDR2 FQNEAQ (reference sequence). The CDR3 runs to 15 residues. CDR3 nucleotides: TGTGCCAGCAGCTCCATTGGGCGGGAGAGGGACAAGCAGTACTTC. As protein: CASSSIGRERDKQYF.

This rearrangement joins TRBV28 to TRBJ1-6, with D perhaps matching TRBD1 (6 bases). Germline loops: CDR1 MDHEN, CDR2 SYDVKM. The CDR3 runs to 15 residues. V dropped 2 bases and J dropped 3 bases, with 8 bases sitting between them. CDR3 sequence: CASSLRTVYNSPLHF. Here the CDR3 DNA reads TGTGCCAGCAGTTTAAGGACAGTCTATAATTCACCCCTCCACTTT.

The chain recombines TRBV4-1 with TRBJ2-5; D call uncertain. This CDR3 has 15 residues. The germline gives CDR1 MGHRA, CDR2 YSYEKL. Trimming cost V 4 bases and J 6 bases, with 18 bases left between them. The CDR3 sequence: CASSRVPAPRQTQYF. CDR3 sequence (DNA): TGCGCCAGCAGCCGAGTCCCCGCCCCGAGGCAGACCCAGTACTTC.

The rearrangement uses TRBV6-4 and TRBJ1-4; unclear D gene. Germline CDR1 and CDR2: MRHNA and SNTAGT. The CDR3 covers 15 residues. V was cut by 4 bases and J by 3 bases, with 12 bases left in between. Here the CDR3 reads CASSGTGGANEKLFF. CDR3 DNA: TGTGCCAGCAGTGGAACGGGAGGAGCTAATGAAAAACTGTTTTTT.

The CDR3 sequence: CASSPPSGAGRTQYF. CDR3 in DNA: TGTGCCAGCTCACCGCCTAGCGGGGCGGGGAGGACCCAGTACTTC. J is TRBJ2-5 and V is TRBV18; TRBD2 agrees at 9 bases. The ends lost 3 bases at V and 7 bases at J; junction bases unmatched: 9. CDR1 is KGHSH, CDR2 LQKENI, per germline. The CDR3 is made up of 15 amino acids.

This CDR3 is CASSPRTSGIRSYEQYF. The CDR3 nucleotides read TGTGCCAGCAGTCCTCGGACTAGCGGGATTCGCTCCTACGAGCAGTACTTC. This chain joins TRBV27 and TRBJ2-7; 12 bases match TRBD2. The V segment lost 5 bases and the J segment 0 bases; nucleotides outside the gene matches: 8. The CDR3 runs to 17 residues. In germline, CDR1 is MNHEY, CDR2 SMNVEV (reference sequence).

This clone was counted a single time. This chain uses TRBV5-1 with TRBJ2-7; TRBD1 is a possible D gene (6 bases). The germline V gene has CDR1 SGHRS and CDR2 YFSETQ. The CDR3 has 15 amino acids. The V gene lost 4 bases and the J gene lost 3 bases, with 17 bases spanning the gap. As DNA, the CDR3 is TGCGCCAGCAGCCCGAATGGGGGCTTAAGCTACGAGCAGTACTTC. Its translation: CASSPNGGLSYEQYF.

The chain combines TRBV28 with TRBJ1-5; 8 bases are a match to TRBD1. The CDR3 has 14 amino acids. J lost 1 base, V lost 9 bases, and 5 bases had no gene match. Germline V gene sequence: CDR1 MDHEN, CDR2 SYDVKM. The CDR3 sequence is CASYRQGSNQPQHF. CDR3 in DNA: TGTGCCAGTTATCGACAGGGGAGCAATCAGCCCCAGCATTTT.

This chain connects TRBV28 to TRBJ2-7; D remains unclear. The germline V gene has CDR1 MDHEN and CDR2 SYDVKM. The CDR3 runs to 14 residues. Trimming pared 6 bases from V and 2 bases from J, leaving 14 bases between. CDR3 DNA: TGTGCCAGCAGCCAACTTTTTTTAGCCTACGAGCAGTACTTC. Protein sequence: CASSQLFLAYEQYF. The full variable domain, rest sourced from reference TRBV28 and TRBJ2-7, is DVKVTQSSRYLVKRTGEKVFLECVQDMDHENMFWYRQDPGLGLRLIYFSYDVKMKEKGDIPEGYSVSREKKERFSLILESASTNQTSMYLCASSQLFLAYEQYFGPGTRLTVT.

This chain connects TRBV7-2 to TRBJ1-1; D not resolved. In germline, CDR1 is SGHTA, CDR2 FQGNSA. CDR3 length: 15 residues. V was clipped by 1 base and J by 1 base, with 10 bases between them. The CDR3 here is CASSLGSQTNTEAFF. The CDR3 DNA sequence: TGTGCCAGCAGCTTAGGCTCACAAACGAACACTGAAGCTTTCTTT.

The V and J genes are TRBV5-1 and TRBJ2-2; 8 nucleotides line up with TRBD1. The V segment lost 0 bases and the J segment 7 bases; nucleotides outside the gene matches: 5. Germline V gene lookup returns CDR1 SGHRS and CDR2 YFSETQ. The CDR3 length is 15 residues. The CDR3 DNA reads as TGCGCCAGCAGCTTGGAGACAGGGGTAGGCGGGGAGCTGTTTTTT. It encodes CASSLETGVGGELFF. The whole variable domain, remainder taken from reference TRBV5-1 and TRBJ2-2, is KAGVTQTPRYLIKTRGQQVTLSCSPISGHRSVSWYQQTPGQGLQFLFEYFSETQRNKGNFPGRFSGRQFSNSRSEMNVSTLELGDSALYLCASSLETGVGGELFFGEGSRLTVL.

The chain recombines TRBV13 with TRBJ2-2, with D perhaps TRBD2 (6 bases). The CDR3 covers 13 residues. Germline V CDR1 and CDR2: PRHDT, FYEKMQ (reference sequence). Trimming removed 1 base at V and 6 bases at J, with 6 bases between. The chain's CDR3 is CASSLAGAGELFF. In nucleotides, the CDR3 is TGTGCCAGCAGCTTAGCGGGGGCCGGGGAGCTGTTTTTT.

This chain connects TRBV5-1 to TRBJ2-3; D is ambiguous. CDR1 SGHRS and CDR2 YFSETQ come from the germline V gene. The CDR3 runs to 13 residues. V gave up 4 bases and J gave up 4 bases, with 10 bases separating them. CDR3 protein: CASSPRVPDTQYF. CDR3 coding DNA: TGCGCCAGCAGCCCTAGAGTTCCAGATACGCAGTATTTT.